This T cell receptor (beta chain) came from a study of T cells in Graves' hyperthyroidism and ophthalmopathy (dated by TCRdb to about 2019). Study-wide context: Peripheral blood was collected at initial diagnosis, before any treatment. To identify TCR V-J signatures that set the groups apart, the researchers used a discovery cohort of 100 patients, made up of 40 to 45 with Graves' ophthalmopathy and 57 with stable Graves' hyperthyroidism. Whether ophthalmopathy could be predicted prospectively was tested in an independent validation cohort made up of under 20 hyperthyroidism patients plus 17 patients who later progressed to ophthalmopathy. The roughly 99 discovery patients were divided at random into training and test sets in a 7:3 ratio. In about 6 Graves' hyperthyroidism patients, the study also compared T-cell repertoires from thyroid tissue with T-cell repertoires from blood. After blood sampling, hyperthyroidism patients were treated with methimazole at a starting dose of 30 mg daily, and ophthalmopathy patients were treated with high-dose intravenous methylprednisolone. TCR Vbeta CDR3 sequencing of 135 peripheral blood samples (43 ophthalmopathy, some 75 hyperthyroidism and 17 progressor patients) is reported in the paper. Summary of the overall study and its limitations: No statistical method was used to set the sample size in advance, and investigators knew the group allocation. Most expanded thyroid clonotypes (frequency above 0.001) were also detected in blood, a finding suggesting that blood repertoires may reflect thyroid immune responses. In cross-validation, a model built on a 13 V-J signature told ophthalmopathy apart from stable hyperthyroidism with over 85% sensitivity and approximately 84% specificity, and in testing the same model reached 80%/75%. In validation, the model predicted progression to ophthalmopathy with around 71% sensitivity and about 72% specificity, a median of around 6.6 months before onset.

Comments on this clonotype: There is no known antigen for this receptor. A much larger clone lies one base from this, so it may be a read error.

Hyperthyroidism patients were newly diagnosed, with disease duration under 2 months, and aged 18 to 65 years. Patients with uncontrolled infections, other autoimmune diseases, pregnancy or lactation were excluded. Diagnoses were based on clinical symptoms, serum thyroxine and TRAb, thyroid ultrasound and orbital computed tomography. For progressor patients, blood was drawn at the first diagnosis of hyperthyroidism, before any ophthalmopathy symptoms had appeared. PBMCs were separated from 7.5 to 10 ml of fresh peripheral blood using Ficoll-Paque density gradient centrifugation. Progressor patients were first diagnosed with Graves' hyperthyroidism and then developed ophthalmopathy during follow-up. Trizol reagent was used to extract total RNA, and RNA quality was then checked on an Agilent 2100 Bioanalyzer. Amplification of TCR beta CDR3 regions was carried out from RNA transcripts. The TCR CDR3 was subjected to a first round of RT-PCR using the HTBI primer set and the Qiagen OneStep RT-PCR kit. Libraries were constructed in a second round of multiplex PCR, after which size selection and purification were performed. The libraries were sequenced on an Illumina HiSeq2000 using paired-end 100 bp reads. Turning to the authors' computational methods: SOAPnuke was used to process the raw data, throwing out any read that contained adapters or uncalled bases, had a mean Phred below 15, or lacked an exact constant-primer or identifier match. High-quality paired reads were merged using COPE v1.2.5, and each unique nucleotide sequence was defined as a clonotype. MiTCR v1.1 was used to align clonotypes to the IMGT TRBV, TRBD and TRBJ reference segments. Only V-J combinations with frequency above 0.0001, covering 99.2% of repertoires, were analysed. A TCS score was defined as the ratio of F50 (clonal expansion) to E x V (chaos), with BLOSUM62-based TCRdist applied between CDR3 peptides within each V-J. Welch's t-statistics and random forest reduced roughly 540 V-J features to 13, which were used in a naive Bayes classifier (R e1071). The raw public reads went through TCRdb reprocessing: fastp at Q25, MiXCR clone calling, in-frame beta chains kept. Records with the same CDR3 protein are collapsed into one entry carrying the most frequent genes and DNA. For this entry, the V and J calls and clone size follow TCRdb and not the study's own pipeline. The sample includes 650,000 to 850,000 distinct CDR3 sequences, with roughly a sixth observed a single time. Approximately 16% of the sample is taken by the ten largest.

The CDR3 measures 17 amino acids from cysteine to phenylalanine. The read is trimmed to its CDR3 DNA, 51 bases read in frame from base 1. CDR1 and CDR2 are drawn from the germline V gene: MNHEY, SVGEGT. The sequence is built from TRBV6-2 or TRBV6-3 and TRBJ2-1; the central 11 bases match TRBD2. Sequencing was carried out using blood. The clonotype was recovered from a woman aged 45-65 years with Graves' hyperthyroidism that later progressed to Graves' ophthalmopathy. The nucleotide sequence reads TGTGCCAGCAGTTACCGGTCGGGGACTAGCGGATACAAAGAGCAGTTCTTC. Translated, this gives CASSYRSGTSGYKEQFF.